The T cell receptor (beta chain) under discussion was sequenced for a study of cytomegalovirus exposure and HLA in healthy donors. Germline V CDR1 and CDR2: SEHNR, FQNEAQ (reference sequence). This CDR3 spans 16 amino acids. V dropped 2 bases and J dropped 0; count of bases not matched to a gene: 4. The PCR contained 60 Vbeta and 13 Jbeta primers. Clones were read by immunoSEQ multiplex PCR, and TCRdb kept only the in-frame ones, dropping some. The sample lists around 130,000 clones, about 80% occurring once. Sequencing was performed on PBMCs. The clonotype was recovered from a woman between 35 and 50 years old in good health and CMV-seronegative. The chain couples TRBV7-9 to TRBJ2-1; 7 nucleotides line up with TRBD2. The CDR3 sequence: CASSLRRESSYNEQFF. The CDR3 coding sequence is TGTGCCAGCAGCTTAAGGCGGGAGAGCTCCTACAATGAGCAGTTCTTC.